The next 9 T cell receptor beta chains were all read from a single sample in a study of Ad26.COV2.S vaccination and SARS-CoV-2 variants. The method was immunoSEQ multiplex PCR; TCRdb's version includes in-frame clones alone and lacks a portion of them. The sample has under 150,000 clones, about nine tenths seen once. The input for sequencing was peripheral blood, taken after recovery from COVID-19. The source of these receptors is a human donor who had recovered from COVID-19.

The chain links TRBV5-1 to TRBJ1-1; D unclear. The CDR3 consists of 14 residues. The V gene's germline CDR1 is SGHRS and CDR2 YFSETQ. The V end lost 2 bases, the J end lost 5 bases, and 13 bases lay between the germline ends. CDR3 loop: CASSFERVGTEAFF. The CDR3 DNA reads as TGCGCCAGCAGCTTCGAAAGGGTAGGGACTGAAGCTTTCTTT.

V gene TRBV10-2 combines with J gene TRBJ2-5; D not certain. This CDR3 spans 15 amino acids. The V gene's germline CDR1 is WSHSY and CDR2 SAAADI. V lost 4 bases, J lost 2 bases, and 14 bases lay in between. CDR3 sequence (DNA): TGCGCCAGCAGTGCTACAGAGTATTTACAAGAGACCCAGTACTTC. Translated: CASSATEYLQETQYF.

This clone was detected only a few times. J is TRBJ1-1 and V is TRBV13, with unresolved D. Deletions cut 3 bases from V and 4 bases from J, with 12 bases between. Germline V CDR1 and CDR2: PRHDT, FYEKMQ (reference sequence). This CDR3 has 14 amino acids. CDR3 bases: TGTGCCAGCAGCTTCGGCAGTCGGGGCACTGAAGCTTTCTTT. Encoded protein: CASSFGSRGTEAFF.

The rearrangement links TRBV15 to TRBJ2-6, with TRBD1 matching 8 bases. The V gene end was trimmed by 6 bases and the J gene end by 0 bases; junction bases not matched to a gene: 7. Germline V CDR1 and CDR2: LNHNV, YYDKDF (reference sequence). This CDR3 is built from 17 residues. CDR3 sequence (DNA): TGTGCCACCAGGCGGACAGGGTCTATCTCTGGGGCCAACGTCCTGACTTTC. Translated: CATRRTGSISGANVLTF.

The CDR3 DNA reads TGCGCCAGCAGCTTGACAGAGAGCTCCTATAATTCACCCCTCCACTTT. This translates into CASSLTESSYNSPLHF. The chain employs TRBV5-1 and TRBJ1-6; D unresolved. The CDR3 has 16 residues. Germline values: CDR1 SGHRS, CDR2 YFSETQ. Trimming removed 1 base at V and 0 bases at J, with 8 bases between.

This sequence joins TRBV19 and TRBJ1-5; no clear D gene. Trimming removed 3 bases at V and 4 bases at J, with 10 bases between. Germline-derived CDR1 and CDR2 are LNHDA and SQIVND (reference sequence). The CDR3 is made up of 14 amino acids. CDR3: CASSIGPINQPQHF. The CDR3 nucleotides are TGTGCCAGTAGTATTGGGCCGATAAATCAGCCCCAGCATTTT.

This sequence joins TRBV5-5 and TRBJ2-1; the D gene is possibly TRBD1 (6 bases). Looked up from germline, CDR1 is SGHKS and CDR2 is YYEKEE (reference sequence). There are 15 residues in the CDR3. V was cut by 0 bases and J by 8 bases, with 15 bases left in between. In DNA, the CDR3 is TGTGCCAGCAGCTTGGCCCTGGCAGGGGTGGATGAGCAGTTCTTC. It yields the protein CASSLALAGVDEQFF.

CDR3 sequence reads: CASSQGVEQYF. CDR3 nucleotide sequence: TGTGCCAGCAGCCAGGGGGTCGAGCAGTACTTC. The V and J genes are TRBV11-2 and TRBJ2-7; 7 nucleotides agree with TRBD1. The germline V gene encodes CDR1 SGHAT and CDR2 FQNNGV. J was trimmed by 6 bases and V by 5 bases; bases with no gene match: 1. This CDR3 is 11 amino acids long.

V is TRBV6-5 and J is TRBJ1-2, with a weak D call TRBD1 (5 bases). CDR1 and CDR2 (germline): MNHEY, SVGAGI. V lost 6 bases to trimming and J lost 0 bases, with 14 bases between them. The CDR3 is 15 residues long. The CDR3 DNA is TGTGCCAGCAGCCCAAAGACAGACTCTAACTATGGCTACACCTTC. Its protein product is CASSPKTDSNYGYTF.